This paragraph covers one T cell receptor (beta chain) sequence. This clone showed up just once. The specificity of this receptor is unknown. No much larger clone exists at a distance of one base, and base qualities are not known. The sample is drawn from a study of blood T cell repertoires in COVID-19 (dated by TCRdb to the early 2020s). Some background on the complete study: Samples from collaborators originated in the United States, Italy and Spain and spanned both the acute and convalescent phases of COVID-19. A freely available public database, intended as a resource for researchers studying the immune response to SARS-CoV-2, is where the repertoires were released. Where HLA class I and class II types were available, the types were taken from metadata supplied by the sample provider, not from assay-based typing. The prospective study material was composed of cDNA or gDNA derived from T cells, B-cell-depleted T cells, or PBMCs. The samples were drawn from the first 160 participants of the ongoing ImmuneRACE study and from 1,254 subjects provided by 6 global collaborators. The sample metadata nearly always contained a de-identified subject ID, COVID-19 status, age in years and sex. The dataset comprised deeply sampled blood TCRbeta repertoires from subjects exposed to, actively infected with, or recovered from COVID-19. The research as a whole found: Clinical and demographic metadata were provided uncurated, with the amount varying by source and participant.

Reading from cysteine to phenylalanine, the CDR3 counts 13 amino acids. The kept DNA is CDR3 alone, 39 bases in frame from the first base. Reading the germline V gene gives CDR1 SGHDT and CDR2 YYEEEE. The junction shows trimming of 3 bases on V and 6 bases on J, and the gene matches do not reach 5 bases of it. The collaborating institutions used their own protocols to collect whole blood in K2EDTA tubes. For TCRbeta analysis, collaborators shipped samples in one of three forms: frozen whole blood, isolated PBMCs, or DNA extracted from either of those sample types. TCRbeta CDR3 regions were amplified from genomic DNA using the immunoSEQ Assay, a bias-controlled multiplex PCR. Per the source publication's procedure: The number of nucleated cells in each sample was estimated by amplification of reference gene primers within the assay. To quantify the absolute abundance of each unique TCRbeta CDR3 rearrangement, sequence reads were collapsed and filtered. For each sample, productive Simpson clonality was calculated as the square root of Simpson's diversity index over productive rearrangements. TCRdb re-hosts the immuneACCESS table, in-frame sequences only. Its copies lack some clones; in the studies checked, an unresolved V gene accounts for under half of them, and the cause for the rest is not known. V and J calls and clone size are copied from that table; D and trimming were computed from the DNA. The sample profile shows roughly 120,000 clones; 77% of them were found once. The top ten hold roughly 7.3% of the sample.

The rearranged segments are TRBV5-6 and TRBJ2-7, and 8 junctional nucleotides match TRBD1. Sequencing was performed on peripheral blood. This clonotype originated in a human donor in a cohort sampled during active COVID-19. CDR3 sequence: CASSWTGSGEQYF. The nucleotide sequence is TGTGCCAGCAGCTGGACAGGGTCGGGCGAGCAGTACTTC.